The 19 T cell receptor beta chains presented below share a single source sample, sequenced in a study of blood T cell repertoires in COVID-19 (dated by TCRdb to 2020 to 2022). The receptor library was made with the immunoSEQ multiplex PCR assay. TCRdb re-hosts the immuneACCESS table, in-frame sequences only. Its copies lack some clones; in the studies checked, an unresolved V gene accounts for under half of them, and the cause for the rest is not known. The sample includes 65,000 to 90,000 clones, with roughly 83% observed a single time. Roughly 6% of the sample comes from the top ten. Sequenced sample: peripheral blood. These receptors all come from a woman aged 60 to 75 with acute or convalescent COVID-19.

J is TRBJ1-5 and V is TRBV30; D may be TRBD1 (5 bases). The germline CDR1 and CDR2 sequences are GTSNPN and SVGIG (reference sequence). Trimming left V 0 bases short and J 4 bases short, with 25 bases between. This CDR3 has 19 residues. The CDR3 spells CAWSVLRQGPEWGNQPQHF. The DNA for the CDR3 is TGTGCCTGGAGTGTACTTAGGCAGGGCCCGGAGTGGGGAAATCAGCCCCAGCATTTT.

The V gene is TRBV6-1, the J gene TRBJ2-1; 10 bases are shared with TRBD2. V lost 2 bases to trimming and J lost 16 bases; unmatched junction nucleotides: 14. CDR1 and CDR2 from the germline V gene are MNHNS and SASEGT. This CDR3 spans 15 amino acids. The CDR3 sequence: CASSELLAGLARGFF. CDR3 nucleotides: TGTGCCAGCAGTGAACTACTAGCGGGGTTGGCTCGGGGATTCTTC.

The J gene is TRBJ1-6, the V gene TRBV29-1, with 7 bases identical to TRBD1. J lost 6 bases, V lost 7 bases, and 9 bases had no gene match. CDR3 length: 14 residues. Germline V gene sequence: CDR1 SQVTM, CDR2 ANQGSEA. Here the CDR3 reads CSARTGVSNSPLHF. CDR3 DNA sequence: TGCAGCGCCCGAACAGGGGTGTCTAATTCACCCCTCCACTTT.

DNA for the CDR3: TGTGCCAGCAGGACTAGCGTAGACAATGAGCAGTTCTTC. Translation: CASRTSVDNEQFF. This chain connects TRBV3-1 (or the pseudogene TRBV3-2) to TRBJ2-1, with 8 bases fitting TRBD2. The CDR3 has 13 residues. CDR1 LGHDT and CDR2 YNNKEL come from the germline V gene (reference sequence). V dropped 6 bases and J dropped 5; count of bases not matched to a gene: 3.

The genes are TRBV2 and TRBJ2-1, with 8 nucleotides matching TRBD2. The CDR3 covers 14 residues. Unmatched junction bases numbered 6, after V lost 4 bases and J lost 7 bases. Germline assignment: CDR1 SNHLY and CDR2 FYNNEI. CDR3 protein: CASSALRGGNEQFF. CDR3 DNA: TGTGCCAGCAGTGCCCTCCGGGGGGGGAATGAGCAGTTCTTC.

Worth noting for this clone: At one end, the junction sequence differs from germline, possibly due to a read error. The chain has TRBV6-5 and TRBJ2-5; 8 bases match TRBD2. The CDR3 consists of 16 residues. Germline V lookup: CDR1 MNHEY, CDR2 SVGAGI. DNA for the CDR3: TGTGCTAGCAGTTACTCGCGGGGGGCGTCCCAAGAGACCCAGTACTTC. This sequence encodes CASSYSRGASQETQYF.

The chain joins TRBV28 to TRBJ2-1; TRBD2 agrees at 10 bases. This CDR3 is 16 amino acids long. The junction had 14 bases not matched to a gene; V was cut back by 5 bases and J by 10 bases. Germline-derived CDR1 and CDR2 are MDHEN and SYDVKM. CDR3 loop: CASSTLRSGGGLEQFF. The CDR3 nucleotides read TGTGCCAGCAGTACCTTGCGGAGCGGGGGGGGGTTGGAGCAGTTCTTC.

This sequence joins TRBV2 and TRBJ1-1; D is unclear. The germline gives CDR1 SNHLY, CDR2 FYNNEI. The CDR3 loop spans 13 amino acids. V lost 4 bases and J lost 1, with 7 bases in between. CDR3 loop: CASSGVGNTEAFF. The CDR3 DNA reads as TGTGCCAGCAGTGGAGTCGGGAACACTGAAGCTTTCTTT. The whole variable domain, remainder taken from reference TRBV2 and TRBJ1-1, is EPEVTQTPSHQVTQMGQEVILRCVPISNHLYFYWYRQILGQKVEFLVSFYNNEISEKSEIFDDQFSVERPDGSNFTLKIRSTKLEDSAMYFCASSGVGNTEAFFGQGTRLTVV.

The chain is built from TRBV29-1 and TRBJ1-3, with TRBD1 as a possible D gene (5 bases). V gave up 4 bases and J gave up 8 bases, with 12 bases separating them. The CDR3 loop spans 12 amino acids. Germline CDR1 SQVTM, CDR2 ANQGSEA. CDR3 nucleotides: TGCAGCGTTGGGAGGGAGGGACACACCATATATTTT. This encodes CSVGREGHTIYF.

This chain uses TRBV6-6 with TRBJ1-6; TRBD1 agrees at 10 bases. V shed 5 bases and J 9 bases; nucleotides not matched to a gene: 16. Germline values: CDR1 MNHNY, CDR2 SVGAGI (reference sequence). The CDR3 spans 18 residues. The CDR3 DNA follows: TGTGCCAGCAGTCGACGGACAGGGGGTAGAGGGGTAGGTTCACCCCTCCACTTT. It codes for CASSRRTGGRGVGSPLHF.

The chain has TRBV5-1 and TRBJ2-1, with TRBD2 matching over 11 bases. Looked up from germline, CDR1 is SGHRS and CDR2 is YFSETQ. V was pared by 4 bases and J by 6 bases, with 3 bases of the junction left unmatched. This CDR3 comprises 14 residues. CDR3 protein: CASSLTSGANEQFF. In DNA, the CDR3 is TGCGCCAGCAGCCTGACTAGCGGGGCCAATGAGCAGTTCTTC.

The rearrangement uses TRBV19 and TRBJ1-4, with 8 nucleotides matching TRBD1. The germline gives CDR1 LNHDA, CDR2 SQIVND (reference sequence). This CDR3 has 14 residues. The ends lost 5 bases at V and 8 bases at J; junction bases unmatched: 7. CDR3 sequence: CASSPRTGNEKLFF. Written as DNA, the CDR3 is TGTGCCAGTAGTCCCCGGACAGGGAACGAAAAACTGTTTTTT.

The chain links TRBV29-1 to TRBJ1-4; D unclear. V was trimmed by 0 bases and J by 8 bases, leaving 7 bases between them. This CDR3 is 12 amino acids long. Germline CDR1 and CDR2: SQVTM and ANQGSEA. CDR3 nucleotides: TGCAGCGTTGAAGAGAACAGCGAAAAACTGTTTTTT. Residues: CSVEENSEKLFF.

This clone was found many times. A junction boundary mismatches the germline segment, possibly from a read error. The chain carries TRBV11-2 and TRBJ1-2; no clear D. The CDR3 runs 15 residues. In germline, CDR1 is SGHAT, CDR2 FQNNGV. The CDR3 DNA sequence: TGTGCCAGCAGCCTAGAGGGCGCAGCTCTTTCCGGCTACACCTTC. Amino acid sequence: CASSLEGAALSGYTF.

The chain carries TRBV5-6 and TRBJ1-1; 9 bases are a match to TRBD1. The CDR3 runs to 13 residues. Trimming took 4 bases from V and 6 from J; bases not matched to a gene: 4. Germline V CDR1 and CDR2: SGHDT, YYEEEE. The CDR3 coding sequence is TGTGCCAGCAGCCGGGACAGGGCACCTGAAGCTTTCTTT. This sequence encodes CASSRDRAPEAFF.

The chain joins TRBV3-1 (or the pseudogene TRBV3-2) to TRBJ1-6; D may be TRBD1 (5 bases). CDR3 length: 14 amino acids. Trimming cost V 5 bases and J 11 bases, with 16 bases left between them. Per the germline V gene, CDR1 is LGHDT and CDR2 is YNNKEL (reference sequence). CDR3 sequence (DNA): TGTGCCAGCAGCGCCCGACAGACCCCCGCACCCCTCCACTTT. This gives the protein CASSARQTPAPLHF.

This chain joins TRBV5-1 and TRBJ2-7, with 11 bases lining up with TRBD1. Losses at the gene ends were 7 bases for V and 3 bases for J; bases not matched to a gene: 9. Germline CDR1 SGHRS, CDR2 YFSETQ. The CDR3 spans 15 residues. Here the CDR3 DNA reads TGCGCCAGCGGTAATTCCGGGACAGGGGGCTACGAGCAGTACTTC. As protein: CASGNSGTGGYEQYF.

The J gene is TRBJ2-7, the V gene TRBV6-6, with 14 bases fitting TRBD2. This CDR3 region has 14 residues. The V gene end was trimmed by 4 bases and the J gene end by 10 bases; junction bases not matched to a gene: 6. CDR1 and CDR2 from the germline V gene are MNHNY and SVGAGI (reference sequence). The CDR3 DNA sequence: TGTGCCAGCAGTTCGGCGACTAGCGGGGGGGCCCAGTACTTC. Translating gives CASSSATSGGAQYF.

This sequence joins TRBV29-1 and TRBJ1-2; TRBD1 matches at 8 bases. The CDR3 covers 13 residues. Trimming at V came to 4 bases and at J to 4 bases, leaving 5 bases not matched to a gene. Germline lookup yields CDR1 SQVTM and CDR2 ANQGSEA. The CDR3 protein is CSVGLTGVYGYTF. Written as DNA, the CDR3 is TGCAGCGTTGGTTTGACAGGGGTCTATGGCTACACCTTC.